This T cell receptor beta chain was profiled in a study of read filtering for tumor transcriptome and immune sequencing. The library was built from 400 ng RNA with molecular barcoded adaptors for alpha/delta and beta/gamma chains. TCRdb re-derived calls from the reads in MiXCR, one entry per CDR3 protein. The repertoire holds approximately 140,000 distinct CDR3 sequences, roughly 13% seen once, with 6.5% to 9% in the top ten. The length of the CDR3 is 15 residues. Germline CDR1 and CDR2: SGHTA and FQGNSA. V shed 5 bases and J 8 bases; nucleotides not matched to a gene: 7. This clonotype was counted at least ten times.

The J gene is TRBJ2-1, the V gene TRBV7-2; 12 bases are a match to TRBD2. Sequencing used a population of CD138-negative cells sorted from bone marrow. The source is a donor aged 40 or over with multiple myeloma. This CDR3 reads CASSAGLAGGHEQFF. CDR3 nucleotide sequence: TGTGCCAGCAGCGCGGGGCTAGCGGGAGGGCATGAGCAGTTCTTC.